The 5 T cell receptor beta chains given below trace back to one sample, sequenced in a study of cytomegalovirus exposure and HLA in healthy donors. 13 Jbeta primers and 60 Vbeta primers were used for the PCR. Generated by immunoSEQ multiplex PCR, the TCRdb table keeps only in-frame clones and is missing some. The sample has roughly 97,000 clones, around 80% seen once. The sequencing sample was made of PBMCs. These TCRs come from a woman aged 18-29 years in good health and CMV-seropositive.

The rearrangement links TRBV9 to TRBJ2-3; TRBD2 matches 8 bases. V lost 2 bases and J lost 1; bases outside the gene matches: 3. The CDR3 consists of 15 residues. The germline V gene has CDR1 SGDLS and CDR2 YYNGEE. CDR3 DNA: TGTGCCAGCAGCGTCTTGACTAGCGGCACAGATACGCAGTATTTT. Translation gives CASSVLTSGTDTQYF. The full variable domain, with the rest looked up from reference TRBV9 and TRBJ2-3, is DSGVTQTPKHLITATGQRVTLRCSPRSGDLSVYWYQQSLDQGLQFLIQYYNGEERAKGNILERFSAQQFPDLHSELNLSSLELGDSALYFCASSVLTSGTDTQYFGPGTRLTVL.

There are a few counts of this clone. The chain is built from TRBV5-4 and TRBJ2-1; D is unclear. Per germline, CDR1 SGHNT and CDR2 YYREEE (reference sequence). The ends were cut back, 3 bases at V and 9 bases at J, with 13 bases in the middle. The CDR3 consists of 13 residues. The CDR3 bases are TGTGCCAGCAGCTCAAGTGGAGTCGGTGAGCAGTTCTTC. Its translation is CASSSSGVGEQFF.

The rearrangement uses TRBV30 and TRBJ2-2, with D uncertain. The V gene lost 4 bases and the J gene lost 1 base, with 10 bases spanning the gap. CDR3 length: 14 amino acids. Germline CDR1 and CDR2: GTSNPN and SVGIG (reference sequence). Here the CDR3 reads CAWNTGLNTGELFF. In nucleotides, the CDR3 is TGTGCCTGGAATACCGGTCTGAACACCGGGGAGCTGTTTTTT.

This clone has only a few counts. This chain joins TRBV28 and TRBJ1-1; TRBD1 agrees at 8 bases. Trimming removed 6 bases from V and 1 base from J; junction bases left unmatched: 10. The CDR3 sequence is 16 residues long. Looked up from germline, CDR1 is MDHEN and CDR2 is SYDVKM. The CDR3 sequence is CASRSDRGIWNTEAFF. CDR3 DNA: TGTGCCAGCAGGTCAGACAGGGGAATATGGAACACTGAAGCTTTCTTT.

The CDR3 DNA reads TGTGCCACCGCGGGGGGGAGCACTGAAGCTTTCTTT. Translating it yields CATAGGSTEAFF. The chain is built from TRBV7-9 and TRBJ1-1; a possible D gene is TRBD1 (5 bases). The V end was cut by 10 bases, the J end by 4 bases, with 13 bases between. The CDR3 spans 12 residues. Germline CDR1 is SEHNR and CDR2 is FQNEAQ (reference sequence).